This TCR beta chain was captured in a study of T cells after yellow fever vaccination. CDR1 and CDR2 from the germline V gene are SEHNR and FQNEAQ (reference sequence). The CDR3 contains 16 residues. V trimming: 3 bases; J trimming: 4 bases; junction bases outside the gene matches: 11. Study conclusions and caveats: It was a small share of clonotypes that appeared in both CD4 and CD8 compartments.

MiXCR was run by TCRdb on the 5' RACE reads, yielding one entry per CDR3 protein. The sample has under 600,000 distinct CDR3 sequences, approximately 13% seen once. This clonotype was seen a handful of times. Its matching antigen is unknown. Sample: PBMCs, taken on the day of the yellow fever booster vaccination. This TCR was sampled from a man aged 25-40 years who received the YFV17D yellow fever vaccine. This chain connects TRBV7-9 to TRBJ2-7; TRBD2 matches 8 bases. The CDR3 loop is CASSLPSGSTGYEQYF. Here the CDR3 DNA reads TGTGCCAGCAGCTTGCCCAGCGGGAGCACGGGGTACGAGCAGTACTTC.